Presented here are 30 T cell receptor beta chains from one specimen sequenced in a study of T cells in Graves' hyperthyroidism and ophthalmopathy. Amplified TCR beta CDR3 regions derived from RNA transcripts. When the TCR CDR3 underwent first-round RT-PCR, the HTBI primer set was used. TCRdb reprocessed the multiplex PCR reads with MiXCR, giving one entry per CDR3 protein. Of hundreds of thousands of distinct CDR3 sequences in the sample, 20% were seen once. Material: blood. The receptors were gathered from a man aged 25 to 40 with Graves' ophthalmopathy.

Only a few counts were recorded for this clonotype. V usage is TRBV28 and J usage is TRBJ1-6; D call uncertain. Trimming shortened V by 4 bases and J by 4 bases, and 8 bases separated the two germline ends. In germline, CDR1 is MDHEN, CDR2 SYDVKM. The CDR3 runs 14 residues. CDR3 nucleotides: TGTGCCAGCAGTTCTCGGGATTATAATTCACCCCTCCACTTT. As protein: CASSSRDYNSPLHF.

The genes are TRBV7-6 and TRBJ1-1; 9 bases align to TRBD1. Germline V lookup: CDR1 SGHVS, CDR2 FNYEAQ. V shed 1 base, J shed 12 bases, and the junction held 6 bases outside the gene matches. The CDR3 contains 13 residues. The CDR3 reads CASSLDGTGRTFF. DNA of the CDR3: TGTGCCAGCAGCTTAGACGGGACAGGGAGAACTTTCTTT.

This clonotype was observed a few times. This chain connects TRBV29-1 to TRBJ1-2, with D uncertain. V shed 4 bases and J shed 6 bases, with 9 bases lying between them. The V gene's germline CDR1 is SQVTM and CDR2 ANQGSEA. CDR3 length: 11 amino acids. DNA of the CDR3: TGCAGCGTTGGTCAAAGAGATGGCTACACCTTC. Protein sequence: CSVGQRDGYTF.

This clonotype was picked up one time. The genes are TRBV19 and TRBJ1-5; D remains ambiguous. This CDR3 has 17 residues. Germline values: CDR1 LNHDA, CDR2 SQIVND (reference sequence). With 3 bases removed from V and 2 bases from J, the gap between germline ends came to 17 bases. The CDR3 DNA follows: TGTGCCAGTAGTATCCCCTCCGAAGGATATGGCAATCAGCCCCAGCATTTT. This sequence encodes CASSIPSEGYGNQPQHF.

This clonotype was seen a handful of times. CDR3 residues: CAISAPKRGLNYGYTF. The CDR3 DNA is TGTGCCATCAGTGCCCCAAAAAGGGGGCTAAACTATGGCTACACCTTC. This chain connects TRBV10-3 to TRBJ1-2, with 7 bases identical to TRBD1. The CDR3 has 16 amino acids. V lost 4 bases, J lost 2 bases, and 10 bases stayed unmatched. Germline values: CDR1 ENHRY, CDR2 SYGVKD.

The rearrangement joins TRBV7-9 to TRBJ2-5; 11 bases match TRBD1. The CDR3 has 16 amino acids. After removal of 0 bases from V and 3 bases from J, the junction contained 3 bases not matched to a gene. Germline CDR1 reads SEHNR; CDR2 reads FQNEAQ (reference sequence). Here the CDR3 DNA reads TGTGCCAGCAGCTTAGCCGGACAGGGGGCGAAAGAGACCCAGTACTTC. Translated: CASSLAGQGAKETQYF.

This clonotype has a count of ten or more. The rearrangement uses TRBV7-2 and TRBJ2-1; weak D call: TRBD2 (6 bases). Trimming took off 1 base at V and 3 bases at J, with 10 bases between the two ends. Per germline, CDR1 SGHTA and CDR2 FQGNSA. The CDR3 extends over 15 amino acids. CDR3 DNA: TGTGCCAGCAGCTTAGGAAGTAGCGGCTACAATGAGCAGTTCTTC. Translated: CASSLGSSGYNEQFF.

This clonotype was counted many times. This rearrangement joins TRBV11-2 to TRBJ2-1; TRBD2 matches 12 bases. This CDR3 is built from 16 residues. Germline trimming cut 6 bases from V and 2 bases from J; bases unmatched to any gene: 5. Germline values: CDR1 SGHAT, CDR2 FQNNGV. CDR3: CASRVLAGGPYNEQFF. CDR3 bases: TGTGCCAGCAGAGTACTAGCGGGAGGTCCCTACAATGAGCAGTTCTTC.

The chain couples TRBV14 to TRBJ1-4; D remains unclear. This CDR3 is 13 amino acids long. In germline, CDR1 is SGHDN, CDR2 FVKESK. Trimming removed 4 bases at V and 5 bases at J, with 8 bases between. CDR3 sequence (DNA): TGTGCCAGCAGCCTCCGGATGAATGAAAAACTGTTTTTT. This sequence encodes CASSLRMNEKLFF.

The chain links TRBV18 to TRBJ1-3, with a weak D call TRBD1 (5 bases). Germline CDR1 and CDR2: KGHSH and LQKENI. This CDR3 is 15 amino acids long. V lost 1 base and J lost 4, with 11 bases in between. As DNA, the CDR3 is TGTGCCAGCTCACCACGGGACCTCTCGGGAAACACCATATATTTT. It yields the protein CASSPRDLSGNTIYF.

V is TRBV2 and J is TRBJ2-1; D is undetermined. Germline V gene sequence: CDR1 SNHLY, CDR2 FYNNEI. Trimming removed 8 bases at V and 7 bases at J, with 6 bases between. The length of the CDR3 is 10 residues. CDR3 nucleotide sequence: TGTGCCAGCTATCAGAATGAGCAGTTCTTC. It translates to CASYQNEQFF.

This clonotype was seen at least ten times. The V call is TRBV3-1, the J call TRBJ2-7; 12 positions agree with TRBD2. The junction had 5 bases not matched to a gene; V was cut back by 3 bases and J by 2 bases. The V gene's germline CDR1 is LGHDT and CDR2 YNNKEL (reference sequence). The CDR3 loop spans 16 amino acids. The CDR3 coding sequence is TGTGCCAGCAGCCACGAAAGGACTAGCGGGACCTACGAGCAGTACTTC. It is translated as CASSHERTSGTYEQYF.

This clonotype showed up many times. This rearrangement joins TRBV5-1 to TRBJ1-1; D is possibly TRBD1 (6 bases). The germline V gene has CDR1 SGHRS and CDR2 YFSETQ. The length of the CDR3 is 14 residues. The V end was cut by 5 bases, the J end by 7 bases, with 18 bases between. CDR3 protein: CASSPTTGLREAFF. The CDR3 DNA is TGCGCCAGCAGTCCGACAACAGGGCTTCGTGAAGCTTTCTTT.

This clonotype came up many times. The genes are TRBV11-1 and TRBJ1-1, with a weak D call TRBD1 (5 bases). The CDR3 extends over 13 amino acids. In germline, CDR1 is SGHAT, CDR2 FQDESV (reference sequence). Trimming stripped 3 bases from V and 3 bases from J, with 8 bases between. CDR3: CASSLRGYTEAFF. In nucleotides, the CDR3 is TGTGCCAGCAGCTTGAGGGGCTACACTGAAGCTTTCTTT.

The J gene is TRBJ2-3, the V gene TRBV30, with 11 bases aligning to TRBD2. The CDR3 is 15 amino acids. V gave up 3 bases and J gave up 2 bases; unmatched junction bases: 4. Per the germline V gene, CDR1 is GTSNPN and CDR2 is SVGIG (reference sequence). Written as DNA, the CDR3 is TGTGCCTGGAGCGCACTAGCGGGAGCCACAGATACGCAGTATTTT. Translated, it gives CAWSALAGATDTQYF.

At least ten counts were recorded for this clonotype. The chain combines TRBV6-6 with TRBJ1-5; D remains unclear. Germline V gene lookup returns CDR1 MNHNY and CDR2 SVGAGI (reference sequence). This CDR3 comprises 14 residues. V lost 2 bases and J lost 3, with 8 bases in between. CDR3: CASSYPGPNQPQHF. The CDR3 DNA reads TGTGCCAGCAGTTACCCGGGTCCCAATCAGCCCCAGCATTTT.

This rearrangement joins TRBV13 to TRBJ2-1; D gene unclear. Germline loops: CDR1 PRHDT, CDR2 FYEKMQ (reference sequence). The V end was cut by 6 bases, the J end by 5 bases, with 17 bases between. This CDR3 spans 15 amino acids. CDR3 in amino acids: CASRSPSDMNNEQFF. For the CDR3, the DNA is TGTGCCAGCAGATCCCCGTCAGACATGAACAATGAGCAGTTCTTC. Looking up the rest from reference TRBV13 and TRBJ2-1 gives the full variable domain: AAGVIQSPRHLIKEKRETATLKCYPIPRHDTVYWYQQGPGQDPQFLISFYEKMQSDKGSIPDRFSAQQFSDYHSELNMSSLELGDSALYFCASRSPSDMNNEQFFGPGTRLTVL.

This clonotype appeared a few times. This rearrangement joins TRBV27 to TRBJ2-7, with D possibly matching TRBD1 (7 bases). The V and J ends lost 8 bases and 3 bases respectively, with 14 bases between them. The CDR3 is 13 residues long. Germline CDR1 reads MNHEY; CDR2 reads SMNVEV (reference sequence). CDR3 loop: CASARGESYEQYF. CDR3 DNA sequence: TGTGCCAGCGCCAGGGGGGAGAGCTACGAGCAGTACTTC.

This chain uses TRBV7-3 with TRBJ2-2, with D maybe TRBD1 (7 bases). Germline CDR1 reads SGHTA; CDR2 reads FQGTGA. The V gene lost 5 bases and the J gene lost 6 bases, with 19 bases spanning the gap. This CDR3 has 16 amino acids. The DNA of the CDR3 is TGTGCCAGCAGCAGATCCGGGACAGCGGGTTCCGGGGAGCTGTTTTTT. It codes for CASSRSGTAGSGELFF. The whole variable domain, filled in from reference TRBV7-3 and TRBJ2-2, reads GAGVSQTPSNKVTEKGKYVELRCDPISGHTALYWYRQSLGQGPEFLIYFQGTGAADDSGLPNDRFFAVRPEGSVSTLKIQRTERGDSAVYLCASSRSGTAGSGELFFGEGSRLTVL.

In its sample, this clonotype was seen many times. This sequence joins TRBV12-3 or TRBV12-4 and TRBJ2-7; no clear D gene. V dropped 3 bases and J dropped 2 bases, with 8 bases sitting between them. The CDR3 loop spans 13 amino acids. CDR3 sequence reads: CASSLHAAYEQYF. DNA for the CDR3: TGTGCCAGCAGTTTGCACGCCGCCTACGAGCAGTACTTC.

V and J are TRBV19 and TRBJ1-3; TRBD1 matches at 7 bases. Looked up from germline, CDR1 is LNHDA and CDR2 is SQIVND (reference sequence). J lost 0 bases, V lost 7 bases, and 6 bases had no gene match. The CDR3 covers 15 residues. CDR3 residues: CASTTTGRSGNTIYF. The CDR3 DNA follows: TGTGCCAGTACAACGACAGGGCGCTCTGGAAACACCATATATTTT.

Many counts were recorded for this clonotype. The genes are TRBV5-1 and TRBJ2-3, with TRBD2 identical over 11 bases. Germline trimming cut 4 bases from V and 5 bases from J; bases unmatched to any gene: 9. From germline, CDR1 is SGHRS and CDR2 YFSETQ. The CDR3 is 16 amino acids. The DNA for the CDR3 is TGCGCCAGCAGCCTTAGCGGGAGGGCCGTTGGAGATACGCAGTATTTT. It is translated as CASSLSGRAVGDTQYF.

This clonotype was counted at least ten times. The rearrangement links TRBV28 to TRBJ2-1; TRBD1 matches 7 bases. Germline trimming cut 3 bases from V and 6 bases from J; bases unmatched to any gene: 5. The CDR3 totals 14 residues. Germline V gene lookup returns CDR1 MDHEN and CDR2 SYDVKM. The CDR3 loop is CASSLTGTANEQFF. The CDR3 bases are TGTGCCAGCAGTTTGACCGGGACAGCCAATGAGCAGTTCTTC.

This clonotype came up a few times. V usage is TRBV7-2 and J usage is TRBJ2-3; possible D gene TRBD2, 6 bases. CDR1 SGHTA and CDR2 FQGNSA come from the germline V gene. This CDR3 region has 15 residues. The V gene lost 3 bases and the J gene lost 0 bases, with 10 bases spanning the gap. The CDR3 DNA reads TGTGCCAGCAGCTTTCAGGGACTTAGCACAGATACGCAGTATTTT. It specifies CASSFQGLSTDTQYF. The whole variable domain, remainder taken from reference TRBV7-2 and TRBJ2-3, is GAGVSQSPSNKVTEKGKDVELRCDPISGHTALYWYRQSLGQGLEFLIYFQGNSAPDKSGLPSDRFSAERTGGSVSTLTIQRTQQEDSAVYLCASSFQGLSTDTQYFGPGTRLTVL.

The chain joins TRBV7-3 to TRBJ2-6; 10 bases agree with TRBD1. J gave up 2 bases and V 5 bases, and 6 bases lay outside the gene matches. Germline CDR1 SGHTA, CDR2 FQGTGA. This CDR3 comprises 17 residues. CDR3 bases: TGTGCCAGCAGCCCGGGACAGGGGAGGGCTGGGGCCAACGTCCTGACTTTC. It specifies CASSPGQGRAGANVLTF.

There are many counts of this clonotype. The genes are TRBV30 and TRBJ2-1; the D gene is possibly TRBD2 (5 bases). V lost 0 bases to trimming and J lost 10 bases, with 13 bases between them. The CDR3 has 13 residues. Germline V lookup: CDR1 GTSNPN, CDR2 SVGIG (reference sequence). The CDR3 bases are TGTGCCTGGAGTGTATTCGTGGGCGGGGAGCAGTTCTTC. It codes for CAWSVFVGGEQFF.

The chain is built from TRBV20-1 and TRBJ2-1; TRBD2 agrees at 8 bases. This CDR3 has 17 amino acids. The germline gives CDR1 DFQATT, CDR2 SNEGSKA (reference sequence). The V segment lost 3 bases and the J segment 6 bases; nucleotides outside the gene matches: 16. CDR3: CSARPSGRTSDCNEQFF. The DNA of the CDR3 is TGCAGTGCTAGGCCCAGCGGGAGAACGTCGGATTGCAATGAGCAGTTCTTC.

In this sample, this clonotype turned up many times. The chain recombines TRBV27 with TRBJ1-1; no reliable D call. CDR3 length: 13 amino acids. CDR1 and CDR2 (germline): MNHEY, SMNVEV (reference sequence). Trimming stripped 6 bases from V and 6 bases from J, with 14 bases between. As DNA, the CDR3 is TGTGCCAGCAGGGAGAACAGTGGCGCTGAAGCTTTCTTT. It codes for CASRENSGAEAFF.

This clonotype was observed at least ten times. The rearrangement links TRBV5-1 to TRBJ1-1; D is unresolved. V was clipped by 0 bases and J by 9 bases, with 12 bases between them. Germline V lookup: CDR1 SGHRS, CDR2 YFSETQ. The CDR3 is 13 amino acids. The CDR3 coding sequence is TGCGCCAGCAGCTTGGAAGTCTCCCTCCAAGCTTTCTTT. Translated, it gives CASSLEVSLQAFF.

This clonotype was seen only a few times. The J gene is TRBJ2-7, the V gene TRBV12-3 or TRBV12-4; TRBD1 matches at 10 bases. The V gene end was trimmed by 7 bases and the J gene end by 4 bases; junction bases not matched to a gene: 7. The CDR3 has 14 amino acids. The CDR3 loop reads CASTLGQGSYEQYF. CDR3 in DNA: TGTGCCAGCACCCTGGGACAGGGGAGTTACGAGCAGTACTTC.